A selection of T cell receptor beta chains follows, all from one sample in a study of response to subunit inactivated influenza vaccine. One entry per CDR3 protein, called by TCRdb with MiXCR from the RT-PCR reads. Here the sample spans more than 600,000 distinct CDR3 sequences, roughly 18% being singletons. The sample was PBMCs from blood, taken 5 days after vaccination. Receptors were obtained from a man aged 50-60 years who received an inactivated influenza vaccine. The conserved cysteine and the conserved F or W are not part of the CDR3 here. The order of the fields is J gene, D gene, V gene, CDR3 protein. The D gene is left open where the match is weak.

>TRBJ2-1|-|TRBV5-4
ASSLAGRAGLSSYNEQF
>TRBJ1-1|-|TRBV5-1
ASSLSGESTEAF
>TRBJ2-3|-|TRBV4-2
ASSQAAWDQNTQY
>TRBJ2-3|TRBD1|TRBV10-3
AISPSTGASTDTQY
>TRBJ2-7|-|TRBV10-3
AISEGDRENRAQQY
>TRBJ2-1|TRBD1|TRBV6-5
ASSYSMWTGGLNEQF
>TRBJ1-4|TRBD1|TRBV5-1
ASSDRDRAILF
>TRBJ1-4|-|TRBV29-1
SAIRGGGVREKLF
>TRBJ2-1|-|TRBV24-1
ATRLQLYKYNEQF
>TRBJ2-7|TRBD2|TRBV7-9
ASTAYRGASGGYEQY
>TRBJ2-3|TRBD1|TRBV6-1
ASRRFGQGSSTDTQY
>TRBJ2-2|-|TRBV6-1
ASRHTKGIPGELF
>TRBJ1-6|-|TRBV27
ASSVSPVSPLH
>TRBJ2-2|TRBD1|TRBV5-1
ASSIQPGQGSPGELF
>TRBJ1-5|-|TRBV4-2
ASSQDEGDGNQPQH
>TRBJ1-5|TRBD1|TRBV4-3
ASSPQGRGQPQH
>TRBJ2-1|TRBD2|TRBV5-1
ASSRYLGTSGSRDNEQF
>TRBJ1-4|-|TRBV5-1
ASSPGLLGEKLF
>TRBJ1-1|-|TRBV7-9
ASSLSPRVNTEAF
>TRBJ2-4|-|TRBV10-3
AISEIGGGVGENIQY
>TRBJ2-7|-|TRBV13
ASSLSWGAVSYEQY
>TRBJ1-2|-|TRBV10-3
AISDWANYGYT
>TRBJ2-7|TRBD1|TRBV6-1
ASRLTGTGEQY
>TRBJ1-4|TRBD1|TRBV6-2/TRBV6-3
ASSYPRDRGFYEKLF
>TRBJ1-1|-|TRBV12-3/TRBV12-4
ASSFARGTEAF
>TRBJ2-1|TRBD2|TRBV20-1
SARISPFSLAGIYNEQF
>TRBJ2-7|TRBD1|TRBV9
ASSLRQGGTEQY
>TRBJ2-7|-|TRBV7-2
ASSLRGTLPYEQY
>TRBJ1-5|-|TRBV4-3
ASSQESGNQPQH
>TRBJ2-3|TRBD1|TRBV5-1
ASSYRTGDTQY
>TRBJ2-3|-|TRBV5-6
ASSKRAGLGDTQY
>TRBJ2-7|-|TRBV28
ASSLHRVPKGY
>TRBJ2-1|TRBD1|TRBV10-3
ATKNRDRGHNEQF
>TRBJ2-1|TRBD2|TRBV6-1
ASSRGLAGGYEQF
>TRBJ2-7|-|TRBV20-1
SATGLVGGPYEQY
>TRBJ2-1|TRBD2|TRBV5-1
ASTSGPYNEQF
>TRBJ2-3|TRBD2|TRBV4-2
ASSQDPLAGGIRTDTQY
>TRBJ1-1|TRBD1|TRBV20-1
SARDLRDSISEAF
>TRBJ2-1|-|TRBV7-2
ASRPITNYSYNEQF
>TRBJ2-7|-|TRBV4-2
ASSTAARGYEQY
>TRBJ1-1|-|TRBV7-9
ASINRINTEAF
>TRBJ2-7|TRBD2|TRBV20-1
SAEPTSGSYEQY
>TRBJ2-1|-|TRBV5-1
ASSLIQNNEQF
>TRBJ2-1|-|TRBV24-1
ATSEWGEGNEQF
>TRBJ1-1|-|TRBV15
ATSRDLIGWGLGDEAF
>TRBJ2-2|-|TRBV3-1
ASSQQGTTGELF
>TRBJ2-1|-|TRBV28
ASSLRVREQF
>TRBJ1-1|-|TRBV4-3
ASSQDFGVNTEAF
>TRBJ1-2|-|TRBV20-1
SASGRNYGYT
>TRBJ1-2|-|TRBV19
ASTSSGYGYT